The 15 T cell receptor beta chains given below trace back to one sample, sequenced in a study of T-cell reconstitution after alpha-beta-depleted transplantation in children. Unique molecular identifiers were built into the TCRbeta library. MiXCR was run by TCRdb on the PCR reads, yielding one entry per CDR3 protein. This table holds under 450,000 distinct CDR3 sequences, about a sixth found once. Sequencing used PBMCs, mostly from graft donor cells, obtained 360 days after TCRalphabeta/CD19-depleted stem cell transplant. The receptor set was obtained from a boy under two years old who had a stem cell transplant for Wiskott-Aldrich syndrome, so the T cells may come from the graft donor.

At least ten counts were recorded for this clonotype. The chain is built from TRBV9 and TRBJ2-3, with 8 bases that match TRBD1. The CDR3 spans 15 residues. CDR1 and CDR2 (germline): SGDLS, YYNGEE. The junction had 1 base not matched to a gene; V was cut back by 1 base and J by 0 bases. The CDR3 nucleotides read TGTGCCAGCAGCGTAACAGGGGGGAGCACAGATACGCAGTATTTT. This encodes CASSVTGGSTDTQYF.

The gene calls are TRBV24-1 and TRBJ2-1; perhaps D is TRBD1 or TRBD2 (7 bases each). Trimming took off 6 bases at V and 6 bases at J, with 14 bases between the two ends. CDR1 and CDR2 (germline): KGHDR, SFDVKD. This CDR3 comprises 14 residues. Written as DNA, the CDR3 is TGTGCCACCAGTTGTACAGGGGAGGGCAATGAGCAGTTCTTC. Translated: CATSCTGEGNEQFF.

The V and J genes are TRBV6-2 or TRBV6-3 and TRBJ2-7; a possible D gene is TRBD1 (6 bases). V lost 2 bases to trimming and J lost 3 bases, with 14 bases between them. The CDR3 consists of 15 residues. Germline CDR1 and CDR2: MNHEY and SVGEGT. CDR3 in amino acids: CASSYGSGHLYEQYF. CDR3 bases: TGTGCCAGCAGTTACGGATCGGGACACCTCTACGAGCAGTACTTC.

This chain links TRBV4-1 with TRBJ2-2; no clear D. CDR1 and CDR2 from the germline V gene are MGHRA and YSYEKL. The CDR3 consists of 14 residues. The V gene lost 1 base and the J gene lost 5 bases, with 8 bases spanning the gap. The CDR3, as DNA: TGCGCCAGCAGCCAAGCCGGTCGTACCGGGGAGCTGTTTTTT. Protein product: CASSQAGRTGELFF.

This clonotype was counted a few times. The V call is TRBV27, the J call TRBJ2-5; TRBD2 matches at 8 bases. CDR1 is MNHEY and CDR2 is SMNVEV in the germline V gene (reference sequence). J lost 5 bases, V lost 7 bases, and 3 bases had no gene match. The CDR3 is 12 amino acids. As DNA, the CDR3 is TGTGCCAGCACACTAGCGGTGGAGACCCAGTACTTC. Translating gives CASTLAVETQYF.

This clonotype was counted only a few times. This chain connects TRBV12-3 or TRBV12-4 to TRBJ1-5; D is perhaps TRBD1 (5 bases). V lost 3 bases to trimming and J lost 3 bases, with 15 bases between them. The CDR3 spans 16 residues. Written as DNA, the CDR3 is TGTGCCAGCAGTTTTGGACCCTCAGGGATCAATCAGCCCCAGCATTTT. Residues: CASSFGPSGINQPQHF.

The chain carries TRBV13 and TRBJ2-3, with 7 bases that match TRBD1. V lost 4 bases to trimming and J lost 6 bases; unmatched junction nucleotides: 7. The CDR3 is made up of 14 amino acids. Germline assignment: CDR1 PRHDT and CDR2 FYEKMQ (reference sequence). The CDR3 sequence is CASSSGQRVDTQYF. CDR3 DNA: TGTGCCAGCAGCTCGGGACAGAGGGTGGATACGCAGTATTTT. Full variable domain (outside the CDR3, taken from reference TRBV13 and TRBJ2-3): AAGVIQSPRHLIKEKRETATLKCYPIPRHDTVYWYQQGPGQDPQFLISFYEKMQSDKGSIPDRFSAQQFSDYHSELNMSSLELGDSALYFCASSSGQRVDTQYFGPGTRLTVL.

This clonotype was found a few times. This sequence joins TRBV12-3 or TRBV12-4 and TRBJ2-3; D perhaps matches TRBD1 (5 bases). The V end was cut by 5 bases, the J end by 0 bases, with 12 bases between. The CDR3 runs to 15 residues. The CDR3, as DNA: TGTGCCAGCAGTACCAGGGTTCTTAGCACAGATACGCAGTATTTT. This sequence encodes CASSTRVLSTDTQYF.

This clonotype was picked up a small number of times. The chain has TRBV28 and TRBJ2-1; D is ambiguous. The CDR3 totals 13 residues. V was clipped by 6 bases and J by 0 bases, with 6 bases between them. The V gene's germline CDR1 is MDHEN and CDR2 SYDVKM. CDR3 in DNA: TGTGCCAGCAGAAAAGGCTCCTACAATGAGCAGTTCTTC. This translates into CASRKGSYNEQFF.

Many counts were recorded for this clonotype. This chain connects TRBV12-3 or TRBV12-4 to TRBJ2-1; 7 positions agree with TRBD1. The CDR3 has 14 residues. With 3 bases clipped from V and 3 bases from J, the junction kept 2 bases outside the gene matches. CDR3 region: CASSFGTVYNEQFF. The CDR3 DNA is TGTGCCAGCAGTTTCGGGACAGTCTACAATGAGCAGTTCTTC.

The table lists this clonotype with a few counts. The chain recombines TRBV6-5 with TRBJ1-1, with D unresolved. The germline V and J ends were trimmed by 4 bases and 0 bases, with 18 bases remaining between them. The V gene's germline CDR1 is MNHEY and CDR2 SVGAGI. The CDR3 is 17 residues long. The CDR3 loop is CASSSELGKPMNTEAFF. The CDR3 DNA is TGTGCCAGCAGTTCAGAGTTAGGGAAGCCTATGAACACTGAAGCTTTCTTT.

The CDR3 loop is CASSSTGPSYEQYF. The CDR3 nucleotides read TGTGCCAGCAGCTCGACAGGACCCTCCTACGAGCAGTACTTC. The V and J genes are TRBV7-9 and TRBJ2-7, with D possibly being TRBD1 (6 bases). Germline CDR1 is SEHNR and CDR2 is FQNEAQ (reference sequence). The V gene lost 4 bases and the J gene lost 0 bases, with 10 bases spanning the gap. The CDR3 totals 14 residues.

This clonotype occurred a few times. The chain is built from TRBV3-1 and TRBJ2-4; 8 bases map to TRBD1. The length of the CDR3 is 15 residues. Looked up from germline, CDR1 is LGHDT and CDR2 is YNNKEL (reference sequence). Trimming cost V 2 bases and J 3 bases; bases outside gene matches: 3. In nucleotides, the CDR3 is TGTGCCAGCAGCCAAACTACAGGGGGCAAAAACATTCAGTACTTC. It translates to CASSQTTGGKNIQYF.

The chain carries TRBV7-9 and TRBJ1-1; the match to TRBD1 covers 7 bases. Germline V gives CDR1 SEHNR, CDR2 FQNEAQ (reference sequence). Trimming removed 4 bases from V and 6 bases from J; junction bases left unmatched: 11. This CDR3 has 15 amino acids. The CDR3 loop is CASSSILRGLAEAFF. The CDR3 coding sequence is TGTGCCAGCAGCTCGATTTTGAGGGGGCTGGCTGAAGCTTTCTTT.

The V and J genes are TRBV12-3 or TRBV12-4 and TRBJ2-7, with 8 bases that match TRBD1. CDR3 length equals 14 residues. The V and J ends lost 3 bases and 2 bases, in that order; junction bases with no gene match: 3. This CDR3 reads CASSLPGGPYEQYF. The CDR3 nucleotides are TGTGCCAGCAGTTTGCCAGGGGGCCCCTACGAGCAGTACTTC.